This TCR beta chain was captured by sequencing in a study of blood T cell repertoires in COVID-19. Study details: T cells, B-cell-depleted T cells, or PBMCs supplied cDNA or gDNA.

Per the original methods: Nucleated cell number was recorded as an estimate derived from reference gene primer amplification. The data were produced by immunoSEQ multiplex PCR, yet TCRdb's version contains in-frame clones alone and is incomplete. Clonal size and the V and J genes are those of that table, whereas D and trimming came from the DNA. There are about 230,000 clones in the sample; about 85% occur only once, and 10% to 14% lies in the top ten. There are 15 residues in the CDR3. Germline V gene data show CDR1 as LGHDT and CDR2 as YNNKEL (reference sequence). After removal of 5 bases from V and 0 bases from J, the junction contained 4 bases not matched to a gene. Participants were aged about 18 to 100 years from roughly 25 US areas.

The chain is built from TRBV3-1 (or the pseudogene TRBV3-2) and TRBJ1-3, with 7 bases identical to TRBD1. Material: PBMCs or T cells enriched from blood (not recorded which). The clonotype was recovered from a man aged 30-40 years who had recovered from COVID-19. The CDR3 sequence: CASSTRTGSGNTIYF. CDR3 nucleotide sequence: TGTGCCAGCAGCACCAGGACAGGCTCTGGAAACACCATATATTTT.